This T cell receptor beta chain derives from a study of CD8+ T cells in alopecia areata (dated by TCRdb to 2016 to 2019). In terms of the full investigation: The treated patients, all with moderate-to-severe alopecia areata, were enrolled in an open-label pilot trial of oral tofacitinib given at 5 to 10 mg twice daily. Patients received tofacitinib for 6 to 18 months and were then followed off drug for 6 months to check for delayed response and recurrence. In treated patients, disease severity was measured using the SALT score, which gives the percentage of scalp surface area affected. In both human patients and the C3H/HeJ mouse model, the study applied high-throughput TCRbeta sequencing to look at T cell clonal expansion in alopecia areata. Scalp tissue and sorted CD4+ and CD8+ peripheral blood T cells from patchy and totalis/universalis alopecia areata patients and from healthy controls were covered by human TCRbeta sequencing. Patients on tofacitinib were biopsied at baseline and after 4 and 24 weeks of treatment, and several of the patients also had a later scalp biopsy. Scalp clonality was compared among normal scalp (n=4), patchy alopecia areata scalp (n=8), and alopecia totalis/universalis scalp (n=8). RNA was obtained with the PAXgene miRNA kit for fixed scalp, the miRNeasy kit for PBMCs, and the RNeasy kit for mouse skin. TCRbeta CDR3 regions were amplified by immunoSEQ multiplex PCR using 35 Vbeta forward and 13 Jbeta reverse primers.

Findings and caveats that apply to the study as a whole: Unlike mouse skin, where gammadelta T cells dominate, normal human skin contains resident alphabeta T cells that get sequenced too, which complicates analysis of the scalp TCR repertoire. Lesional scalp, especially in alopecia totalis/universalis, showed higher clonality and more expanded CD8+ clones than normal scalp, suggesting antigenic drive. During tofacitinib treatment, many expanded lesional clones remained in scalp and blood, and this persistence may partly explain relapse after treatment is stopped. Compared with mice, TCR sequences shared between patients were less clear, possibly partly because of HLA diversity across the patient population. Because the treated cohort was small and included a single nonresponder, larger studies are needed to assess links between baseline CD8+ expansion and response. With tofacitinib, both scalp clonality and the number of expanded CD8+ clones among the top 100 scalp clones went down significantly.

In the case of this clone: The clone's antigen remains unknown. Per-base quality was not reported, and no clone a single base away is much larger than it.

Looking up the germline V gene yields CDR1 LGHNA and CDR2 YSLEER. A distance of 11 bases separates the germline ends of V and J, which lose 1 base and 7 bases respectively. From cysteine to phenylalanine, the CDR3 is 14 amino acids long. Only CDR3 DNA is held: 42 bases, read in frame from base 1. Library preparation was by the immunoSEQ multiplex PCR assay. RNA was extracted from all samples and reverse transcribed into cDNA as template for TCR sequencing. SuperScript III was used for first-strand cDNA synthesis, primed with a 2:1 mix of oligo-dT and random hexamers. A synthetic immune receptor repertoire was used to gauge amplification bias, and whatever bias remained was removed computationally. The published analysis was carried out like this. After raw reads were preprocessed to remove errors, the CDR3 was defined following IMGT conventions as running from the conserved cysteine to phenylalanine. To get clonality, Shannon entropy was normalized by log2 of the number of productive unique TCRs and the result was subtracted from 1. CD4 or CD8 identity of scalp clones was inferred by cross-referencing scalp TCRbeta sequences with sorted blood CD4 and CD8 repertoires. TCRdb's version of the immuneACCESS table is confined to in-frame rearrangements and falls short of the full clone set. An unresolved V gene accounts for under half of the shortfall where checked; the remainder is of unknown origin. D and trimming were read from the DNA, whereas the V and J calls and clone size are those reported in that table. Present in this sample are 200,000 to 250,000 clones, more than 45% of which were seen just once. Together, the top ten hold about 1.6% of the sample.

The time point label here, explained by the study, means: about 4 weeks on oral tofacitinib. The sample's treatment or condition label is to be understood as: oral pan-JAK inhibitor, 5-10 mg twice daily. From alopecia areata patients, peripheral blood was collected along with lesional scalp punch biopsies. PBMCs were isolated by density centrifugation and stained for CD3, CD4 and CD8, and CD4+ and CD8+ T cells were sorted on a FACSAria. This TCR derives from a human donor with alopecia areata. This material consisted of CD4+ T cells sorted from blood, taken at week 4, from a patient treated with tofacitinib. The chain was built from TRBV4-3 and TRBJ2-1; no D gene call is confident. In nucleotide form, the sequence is TGCGCCAGCAGCCAAGTAGGACGGTCGAATGAGCAGTTCTTC. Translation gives CASSQVGRSNEQFF.